This T cell receptor beta chain is drawn from a study of identical twins. Study findings and constraints: Reduced insertions were recorded for abundant cord blood beta clonotypes, with no such pattern in memory repertoires. Partly confounded zero-insertion analyses could result from invariant MAIT and iNKT cells. Conclusions were drawn cross-sectionally by statistical analysis, without following the same donors. Models came in too low on out-of-frame TCR alpha sharing in monozygotic twins.

Ten or more counts support this clonotype. Antigen unknown. From the 5' RACE reads, TCRdb called clonotypes with MiXCR, one entry per CDR3 protein. The sample lists fewer than 650,000 distinct CDR3 sequences; 9.6% were seen once. There are 18 residues in the CDR3. The germline gives CDR1 SGDLS, CDR2 YYNGEE. J was trimmed by 6 bases and V by 3 bases; bases with no gene match: 11. In addition, the sample was reused for a study of yellow fever vaccine responses in identical twins.

The TCR comes from a woman aged 18-29 years in good health. The genes are TRBV9 and TRBJ2-2; 13 bases agree with TRBD2. The sample taken for sequencing was PBMCs. The CDR3 DNA reads TGTGCCAGCAGCGCATTCGGACTAGCGGGGGTTTACGCCGGGGAGCTGTTTTTT. As protein: CASSAFGLAGVYAGELFF.